The TCR beta chain under discussion was sequenced for a study of T cells expressing NK-cell markers. Turning to the study itself: From sorted CD3+CD56+NKG2C+, CD3+CD56+NKG2C- and CD3+CD56-NKG2C+ T cells came the TCR beta repertoires. Study-level results: These clonotypes, the leaders elsewhere, also led the CD3+CD56-NKG2C+ fraction in a handful of donors. In roughly six donors, dominant CD3+CD56+NKG2C+ clonotypes ranked among the top 10 CD8+ clonotypes.

TCR beta cDNA was generated via 5'RACE template switching incorporating UMIs. TCRdb re-called the 5' RACE reads and shows each CDR3 protein once, DNA omitted. The table lists fewer than 550,000 distinct CDR3 sequences. As for this clonotype: Its antigen is undetermined.

There are 12 residues in the CDR3. Germline-derived CDR1 and CDR2 are SNHLY and FYNNEI. Sequenced: blood T cells: a sorted CD56 or NKG2C T cell subset, CD4+ or CD8+ T cells, or bulk PBMC T cells (not recorded which). The chain carries TRBV2 and TRBJ2-3; TCRdb calls TRBD1, which cannot be checked without DNA. This receptor was obtained from a woman aged 50 to 60 in good health. CDR3 sequence reads: CASRGGANTQYF.